The rows below give T cell receptor beta chains drawn from one sample of a study of PD-1 blockade in classical Hodgkin lymphoma. Data came from immunoSEQ multiplex PCR; TCRdb stores just in-frame clones and leaves some out. This sample has approximately 70,000 clones, with 93% found just once. Sequences were obtained from peripheral blood mononuclear cells (PBMCs). The source is a human donor with classical Hodgkin lymphoma. CDR3s include the opening cysteine and the closing phenylalanine or tryptophan. A D gene is named only where the DNA matches it firmly. The size entry is marked missing in some rows and otherwise reads once, few, many or a size class.

>TRBJ2-7|TRBD2|TRBV4-1|.
TGCGCCAGCAGCCAAGAGGCTCTAGCGGTAGGGGAGCAGTACTTC
CASSQEALAVGEQYF
>TRBJ1-4|.|TRBV7-9|.
TGTGCCAGCAGTCCCCGGGGCATGTATGAAAAACTGTTTTTT
CASSPRGMYEKLFF
>TRBJ2-5|.|TRBV5-6|.
TGTGCCAGCAGCTCCCCCCTCAGACAGACCCAGTACTTC
CASSSPLRQTQYF
>TRBJ1-3|TRBD1|TRBV2|.
TGTGCCAGCAGTTACGTCTCAGGGGGCTTGGGAAACACCATATATTTT
CASSYVSGGLGNTIYF
>TRBJ1-1|TRBD1|TRBV7-2|.
TGTGCCAGCAGCGAGCGACAGGGTCGAAACACTGAAGCTTTCTTT
CASSERQGRNTEAFF
>TRBJ2-6|TRBD1|TRBV7-3|.
TGTGCCAGCAGCGGGACAGGCCTCTCTGGGGCCAACGTCCTGACTTTC
CASSGTGLSGANVLTF
>TRBJ2-1|TRBD2|TRBV7-2|.
TGTGCCAGCAGCTTAAGCGGGGCCCACAATGAGCAGTTCTTC
CASSLSGAHNEQFF
>TRBJ2-1|TRBD2|TRBV29-1|once
TGCAGCGTTGTGAGCGGGAGATTCTATGAGCAGTTCTTC
CSVVSGRFYEQFF
>TRBJ2-5|TRBD1|TRBV2|.
TGTGCCAGCAGCGCCGGGACAGGGTATAGAGAGACCCAGTACTTC
CASSAGTGYRETQYF
>TRBJ1-1|.|TRBV18|.
TGTGCCAGCTCACCAAATGGGTATTCCACTGAAGCTTTCTTT
CASSPNGYSTEAFF
>TRBJ2-3|TRBD2|TRBV6-1|.
TGTGCCAGCAGGGAACTATTAGCGGGAGGAGCAGATACGCAGTATTTT
CASRELLAGGADTQYF
>TRBJ2-1|.|TRBV18|.
TGTGCCAGCTCAATACAGGGGGGGGATAATGAGCAGTTCTTC
CASSIQGGDNEQFF
>TRBJ2-3|.|TRBV2|.
TGTGCCTGCCAGGGGGGCCTACTTAGACTCACAGATACGCAGTATTTT
CACQGGLLRLTDTQYF
>TRBJ2-7|.|TRBV11-2|.
TGTGCCAGCAGCTCACGTGGGGGCGCCTACGAGCAGTACTTC
CASSSRGGAYEQYF
>TRBJ1-2|.|TRBV6-5|.
TGTGCCAGCAGTTACTCGTCGATCAGGGGCTATGGCTACACCTTC
CASSYSSIRGYGYTF
>TRBJ2-7|.|TRBV4-1|.
TGCGCCAGCAGCCAAGCCCCGGGAAGCTCCTACGAGCAGTACTTC
CASSQAPGSSYEQYF
>TRBJ1-1|TRBD1|TRBV19|.
TGTGCCAGTAGTAGTGCAGGGGGTAACACTGAAGCTTTCTTT
CASSSAGGNTEAFF
>TRBJ1-3|.|TRBV19|.
TGTGCCAGTAGTATCCGGACAGTCGACCCTGGAAACACCATATATTTT
CASSIRTVDPGNTIYF
>TRBJ2-7|TRBD2|TRBV19|.
TGTGCCAGTAGTAAAGGGCCCGGGAGGAACGAGCAGTACTTC
CASSKGPGRNEQYF
>TRBJ2-7|TRBD2|TRBV5-4|.
TGTGCCAGCAGCTTACGACTAGCGAGTACCGGTGGCGAGCAGTACTTC
CASSLRLASTGGEQYF
>TRBJ1-6|.|TRBV10-3|.
TGTGCCATCAGTGATGGGGAGACTTATAATTCACCCCTCCACTTT
CAISDGETYNSPLHF
>TRBJ2-2|.|TRBV11-2|once
TGTGCCAGCAGCTTAGTGTCCGGGGGCGGCGGGGAGCTGTTTTTT
CASSLVSGGGGELFF
>TRBJ2-1|TRBD1|TRBV4-3|.
TGCGCCAGCAGCCAAGAGGTGGGGGACAGAACTTACAATGAGCAGTTCTTC
CASSQEVGDRTYNEQFF